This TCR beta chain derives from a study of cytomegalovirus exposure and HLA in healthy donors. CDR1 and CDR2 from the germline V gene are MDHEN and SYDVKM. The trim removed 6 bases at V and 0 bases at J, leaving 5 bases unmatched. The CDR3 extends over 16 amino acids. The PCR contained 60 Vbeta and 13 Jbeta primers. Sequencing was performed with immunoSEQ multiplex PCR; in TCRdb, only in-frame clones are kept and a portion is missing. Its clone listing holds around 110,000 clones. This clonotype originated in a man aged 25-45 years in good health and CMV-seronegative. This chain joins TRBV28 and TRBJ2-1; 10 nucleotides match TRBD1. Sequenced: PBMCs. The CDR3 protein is CASRTGGETSYNEQFF. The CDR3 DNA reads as TGTGCCAGCAGGACAGGGGGCGAAACCTCCTACAATGAGCAGTTCTTC.